This entry lists 10 T cell receptor beta chains sequenced from one sample in a study of siplizumab effects on memory and regulatory T cells. Data came from immunoSEQ multiplex PCR; TCRdb stores just in-frame clones and leaves some out. The sample includes some 100,000 clones, under 95% of them seen just once. The specimen sequenced was Tregs sorted from blood. These receptors were taken from a human donor in good health.

The chain uses TRBV19 and TRBJ1-3, with no clear D. V was pared by 5 bases and J by 0 bases, with 17 bases between. Germline-derived CDR1 and CDR2 are LNHDA and SQIVND (reference sequence). CDR3 size: 17 residues. The CDR3 sequence is CASSFQDGRFSGNTIYF. The CDR3, as DNA: TGTGCCAGTAGTTTCCAGGACGGAAGATTCTCTGGAAACACCATATATTTT.

The V call is TRBV7-9, the J call TRBJ2-5, with 10 bases lining up with TRBD2. Trimming cost V 3 bases and J 4 bases; bases outside gene matches: 5. The germline gives CDR1 SEHNR, CDR2 FQNEAQ (reference sequence). The CDR3 covers 15 residues. The CDR3 DNA follows: TGTGCCAGCAGCTTGGCCTCTAGCGGGAGAGAGACCCAGTACTTC. Amino acid sequence: CASSLASSGRETQYF.

The chain has TRBV6-5 and TRBJ2-7; tentatively, D is TRBD1 (6 bases). V lost 8 bases to trimming and J lost 2 bases, with 19 bases between them. CDR1 and CDR2 (germline): MNHEY, SVGAGI. The CDR3 is made up of 15 amino acids. The CDR3 reads CASRAPGTPTYEQYF. DNA for the CDR3: TGTGCCAGCCGGGCCCCCGGGACACCTACCTACGAGCAGTACTTC.

This sequence joins TRBV19 and TRBJ2-1; D is perhaps TRBD2 (6 bases). Germline V gene lookup returns CDR1 LNHDA and CDR2 SQIVND (reference sequence). This CDR3 spans 16 amino acids. Trimming removed 4 bases at V and 2 bases at J, with 15 bases between. CDR3 DNA: TGTGCCAGTAGTACGGCCGGGGGTTTGGCCTACAATGAGCAGTTCTTC. As protein: CASSTAGGLAYNEQFF.

This rearrangement joins TRBV19 to TRBJ2-7; TRBD2 matches at 7 bases. After removal of 6 bases from V and 2 bases from J, the junction contained 4 bases not matched to a gene. The CDR3 length is 13 residues. Germline V gene data show CDR1 as LNHDA and CDR2 as SQIVND (reference sequence). CDR3 loop: CASRSGATYEQYF. The CDR3 bases are TGTGCCAGTAGAAGCGGGGCGACCTACGAGCAGTACTTC.

The rearrangement joins TRBV7-6 to TRBJ1-2, with TRBD1 identical over 7 bases. Germline assignment: CDR1 SGHVS and CDR2 FNYEAQ. The CDR3 extends over 14 amino acids. The V and J ends lost 5 bases and 3 bases, in that order; junction bases with no gene match: 6. The CDR3 loop reads CASSPGGAHYGYTF. The CDR3, as DNA: TGTGCCAGCAGCCCAGGGGGGGCACACTATGGCTACACCTTC.

The chain couples TRBV5-1 to TRBJ2-5; TRBD2 aligns across 8 bases. CDR3 length: 14 residues. Germline CDR1 and CDR2: SGHRS and YFSETQ. V dropped 0 bases and J dropped 4; count of bases not matched to a gene: 2. CDR3 amino acids: CASSLVGRGETQYF. In nucleotides, the CDR3 is TGCGCCAGCAGCTTGGTCGGGAGGGGAGAGACCCAGTACTTC.

This clone showed up just a few times. This chain joins TRBV2 and TRBJ2-1; 13 bases line up with TRBD2. The CDR3 has 19 residues. The germline V gene has CDR1 SNHLY and CDR2 FYNNEI. The V and J ends lost 3 bases and 8 bases, in that order; junction bases with no gene match: 16. CDR3 sequence reads: CASSDIWTSGSHNVDEQFF. CDR3 in DNA: TGTGCCAGCAGTGATATATGGACTAGCGGGAGCCATAACGTCGATGAGCAGTTCTTC.

V gene TRBV10-3 combines with J gene TRBJ2-1, with TRBD1 as a possible D gene (5 bases). In germline, CDR1 is ENHRY, CDR2 SYGVKD. V was clipped by 4 bases and J by 8 bases, with 18 bases between them. CDR3 length: 15 residues. In DNA, the CDR3 is TGTGCCATCAGTGGGTGGAAACAGGTTGTGGATGAGCAGTTCTTC. It encodes CAISGWKQVVDEQFF.

The chain is built from TRBV5-4 and TRBJ2-3; TRBD2 is a possible D gene (5 bases). Trimming took 7 bases from V and 3 from J, leaving 15 bases between them. The CDR3 runs to 14 residues. The germline V gene encodes CDR1 SGHNT and CDR2 YYREEE (reference sequence). The DNA for the CDR3 is TGTGCCAGCCAGCGGCCAGGAGCAACAGATACGCAGTATTTT. Amino acids: CASQRPGATDTQYF. The complete variable domain, with remaining parts taken from reference TRBV5-4 and TRBJ2-3, reads ETGVTQSPTHLIKTRGQQVTLRCSSQSGHNTVSWYQQALGQGPQFIFQYYREEENGRGNFPPRFSGLQFPNYSSELNVNALELDDSALYLCASQRPGATDTQYFGPGTRLTVL.